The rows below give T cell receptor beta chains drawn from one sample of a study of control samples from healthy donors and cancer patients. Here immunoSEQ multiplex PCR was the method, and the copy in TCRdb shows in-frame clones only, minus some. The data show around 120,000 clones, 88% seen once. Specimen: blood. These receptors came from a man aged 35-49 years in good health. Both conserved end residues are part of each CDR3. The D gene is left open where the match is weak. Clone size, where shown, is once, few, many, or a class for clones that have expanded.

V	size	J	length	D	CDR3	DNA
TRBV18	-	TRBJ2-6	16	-	CASSPGGAEGANVLTF	TGTGCCAGCTCCCCGGGTGGGGCGGAAGGGGCCAACGTCCTGACTTTC
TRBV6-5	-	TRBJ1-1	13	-	CASSYLWKTEAFF	TGTGCCAGCAGTTACCTGTGGAAAACTGAAGCTTTCTTT
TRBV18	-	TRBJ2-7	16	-	CASSPPTRDPDYEQYF	TGTGCCAGCTCACCCCCTACAAGGGACCCCGACTACGAGCAGTACTTC
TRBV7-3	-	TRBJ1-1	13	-	CASPWDLNTEAFF	TGTGCCAGCCCCTGGGACCTTAACACTGAAGCTTTCTTT
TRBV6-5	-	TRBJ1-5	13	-	CASRSRGDQPQHF	TGTGCCAGCAGATCTAGGGGGGATCAGCCCCAGCATTTT
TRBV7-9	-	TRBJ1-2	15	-	CASSQGPGLGYGYTF	TGTGCCAGCAGCCAAGGCCCAGGGCTGGGCTATGGCTACACCTTC
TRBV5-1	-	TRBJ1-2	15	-	CASSLGAGLLRGYTF	TGCGCCAGCAGCTTGGGTGCAGGGTTGCTCCGTGGCTACACCTTC
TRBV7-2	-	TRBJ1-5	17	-	CASSFPGGGGGRQPQHF	TGTGCCAGCAGCTTCCCCGGGGGGGGAGGGGGGAGACAGCCCCAGCATTTT
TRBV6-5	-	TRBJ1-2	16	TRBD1	CASSLTGGARTGGYTF	TGTGCCAGCAGTTTGACAGGGGGCGCTAGGACGGGTGGCTACACCTTC
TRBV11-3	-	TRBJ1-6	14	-	CASSLDISGSPLHF	TGTGCCAGCAGCTTAGATATTAGCGGATCACCCCTCCACTTT
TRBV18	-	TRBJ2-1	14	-	CASSPQTGANEQFF	TGTGCCAGCTCGCCGCAGACAGGAGCCAATGAGCAGTTCTTC
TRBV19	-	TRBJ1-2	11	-	CASRVNYGYTF	TGTGCCAGTAGGGTAAACTATGGCTACACCTTC
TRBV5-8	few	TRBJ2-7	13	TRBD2	CASSFSGGVEQYF	TGTGCCAGCAGCTTCAGCGGGGGGGTTGAGCAGTACTTC
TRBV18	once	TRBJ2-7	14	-	CASSLFGGSYEQYF	TGTGCCAGCTCACTGTTTGGGGGCTCCTACGAGCAGTACTTC
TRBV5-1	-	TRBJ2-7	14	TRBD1	CASETGTGFYEQYF	TGCGCCAGCGAAACGGGGACAGGGTTCTACGAGCAGTACTTC
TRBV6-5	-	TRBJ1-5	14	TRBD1	CASSTRGGSQPQHF	TGTGCCAGCAGTACCAGGGGGGGGAGTCAGCCCCAGCATTTT
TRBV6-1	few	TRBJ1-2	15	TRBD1	CASSEDTGVGYGYTF	TGTGCCAGCAGTGAAGACACAGGGGTAGGGTATGGCTACACCTTC
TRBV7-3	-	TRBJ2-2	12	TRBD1	CASSHRGGELFF	TGTGCCAGCAGCCACAGGGGCGGGGAGCTGTTTTTT
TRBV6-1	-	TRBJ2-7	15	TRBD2	CASSEELAGSYEQYF	TGTGCCAGCAGTGAAGAACTAGCGGGGTCCTACGAGCAGTACTTC
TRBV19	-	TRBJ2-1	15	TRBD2	CASDGLAGGNNEQFF	TGTGCCAGTGATGGACTAGCGGGGGGAAACAATGAGCAGTTCTTC
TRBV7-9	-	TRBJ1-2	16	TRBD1	CASSARTGGSVYGYTF	TGTGCCAGCAGCGCCAGGACAGGGGGCTCTGTCTATGGCTACACCTTC
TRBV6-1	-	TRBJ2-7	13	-	CASSDRITYEQYF	TGTGCCAGCAGTGATCGGATTACCTACGAGCAGTACTTC
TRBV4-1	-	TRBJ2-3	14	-	CASSQVGGTDTQYF	TGCGCCAGCAGCCAAGTAGGAGGCACAGATACGCAGTATTTT